The subject of this entry is one TCR beta chain. The antigen is unknown. This sample was taken from a study of cytomegalovirus exposure and HLA in healthy donors. Study-level points and caveats: Roughly uniform depth of sequencing across donors was assumed in presence/absence analyses.

Germline lookup yields CDR1 SGHRS and CDR2 YFSETQ. The CDR3 extends over 12 amino acids. Trimming left V 5 bases short and J 5 bases short, with 8 bases between. In the PCR, 60 Vbeta and 13 Jbeta primers were used. TCRdb's copy holds only in-frame clones and misses some; the assay was immunoSEQ multiplex PCR. The sample consists of about 140,000 clones, approximately 80% of them appearing once. The origin of this receptor is a woman aged 40 to 50 in good health and CMV-seronegative. J is TRBJ2-1 and V is TRBV5-1; TRBD1 is a possible D gene (6 bases). Sequences were obtained from PBMCs. CDR3 bases: TGCGCCAGCAGGCACAGGGACAATGAGCAGTTCTTC. Encoded protein: CASRHRDNEQFF.